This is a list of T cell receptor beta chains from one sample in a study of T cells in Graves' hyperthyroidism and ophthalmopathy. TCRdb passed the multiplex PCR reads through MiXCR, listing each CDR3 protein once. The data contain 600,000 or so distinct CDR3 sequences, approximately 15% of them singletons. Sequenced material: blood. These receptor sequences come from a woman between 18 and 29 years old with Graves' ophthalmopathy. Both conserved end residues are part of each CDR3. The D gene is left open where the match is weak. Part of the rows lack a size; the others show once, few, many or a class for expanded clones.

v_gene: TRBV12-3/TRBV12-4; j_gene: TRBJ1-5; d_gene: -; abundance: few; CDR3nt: TGTGCCAGCAGCTTAGAAGGGCTCCTTCAGCCCCAGCATTTT; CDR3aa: CASSLEGLLQPQHF
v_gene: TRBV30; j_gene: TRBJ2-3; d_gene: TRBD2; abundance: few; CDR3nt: TGTGCCTGGAGTCCATTGACTAGCGGGAGGGTAGATACGCAGTATTTT; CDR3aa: CAWSPLTSGRVDTQYF
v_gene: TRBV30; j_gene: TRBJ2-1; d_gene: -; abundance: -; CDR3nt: TGTGCCTGGAGGGCTCTAGGGGGTGAGCAGTTCTTC; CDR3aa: CAWRALGGEQFF
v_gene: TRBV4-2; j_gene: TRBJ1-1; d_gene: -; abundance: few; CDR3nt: TGTGCCAGCAGCCAAGATCGATTGGGGCAGTGGGATGAAGCTTTCTTT; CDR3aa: CASSQDRLGQWDEAFF
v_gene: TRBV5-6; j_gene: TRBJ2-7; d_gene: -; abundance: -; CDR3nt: TGTGCCAGCAGCTTGGTCGTGGAGCAGTACTTC; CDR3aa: CASSLVVEQYF
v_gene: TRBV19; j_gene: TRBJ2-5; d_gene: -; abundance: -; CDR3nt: TGTGCCAGTAGTATAGGGCGTCGGGAGACCCAGTACTTC; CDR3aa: CASSIGRRETQYF
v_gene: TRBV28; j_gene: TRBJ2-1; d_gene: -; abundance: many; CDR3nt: TGTGCCAGCATGGACTACACCTACAATGAGCAGTTCTTC; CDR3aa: CASMDYTYNEQFF
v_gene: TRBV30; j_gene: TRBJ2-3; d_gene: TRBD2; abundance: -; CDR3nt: TGTGCCTGGAGTGTATCCGGGGGGGGGGATACGCAGTATTTT; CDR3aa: CAWSVSGGGDTQYF
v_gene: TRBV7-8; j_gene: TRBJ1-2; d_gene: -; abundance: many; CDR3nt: TGTGCCAGCAGCCGCCGAACCTTATATGGCTACACCTTC; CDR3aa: CASSRRTLYGYTF
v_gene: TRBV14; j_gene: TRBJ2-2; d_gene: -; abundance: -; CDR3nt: TGTGCCAGCAGCCAAGGGACTCCCGGGGAGCTGTTTTTT; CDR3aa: CASSQGTPGELFF
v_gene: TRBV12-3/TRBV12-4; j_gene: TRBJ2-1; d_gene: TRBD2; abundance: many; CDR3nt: TGTGCCAGCAGTTTAAACGTTGGCGGGGGGCCGAGGGGGCAGTTCTTC; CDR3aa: CASSLNVGGGPRGQFF
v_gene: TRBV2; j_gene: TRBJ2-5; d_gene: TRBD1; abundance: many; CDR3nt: TGTGCCAGCAGTTGGGACAGCCAAGAGACCCAGTACTTC; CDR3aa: CASSWDSQETQYF
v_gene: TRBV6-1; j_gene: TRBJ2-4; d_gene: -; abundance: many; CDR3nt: TGTGCCAGCAGTCCATTGCAAGTGACAAACATTCAGTACTTC; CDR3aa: CASSPLQVTNIQYF
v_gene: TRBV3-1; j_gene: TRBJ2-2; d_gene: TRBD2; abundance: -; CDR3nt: TGTGCCAGCAGTCACAGGACTAGCGGGACCGGGGAGCTGTTTTTT; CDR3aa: CASSHRTSGTGELFF
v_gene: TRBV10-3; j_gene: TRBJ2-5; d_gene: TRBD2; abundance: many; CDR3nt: TGTGCCATCAGGTCGGGGGGGAGCGGGAGAGGAGAGACCCAGTACTTC; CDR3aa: CAIRSGGSGRGETQYF
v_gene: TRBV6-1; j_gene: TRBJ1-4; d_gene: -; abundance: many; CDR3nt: TGTGCCAGCAGGCGGTCAGCGGCAACTAATGAAAAACTGTTTTTT; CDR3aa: CASRRSAATNEKLFF
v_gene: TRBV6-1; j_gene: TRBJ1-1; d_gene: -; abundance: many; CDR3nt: TGTGCCAGCGCCCAGGGCGTGAACACTGAAGCTTTCTTT; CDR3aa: CASAQGVNTEAFF
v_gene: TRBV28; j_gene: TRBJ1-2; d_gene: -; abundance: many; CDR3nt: TGTGCCAGCAGTCCCGGACGGAGCCGGGTAGGCTACACCTTC; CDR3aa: CASSPGRSRVGYTF
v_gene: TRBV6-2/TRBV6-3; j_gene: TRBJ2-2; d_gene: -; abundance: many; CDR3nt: TGTGCCAGCAGTTACGGGACTCACACCGGGGAGCTGTTTTTT; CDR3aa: CASSYGTHTGELFF
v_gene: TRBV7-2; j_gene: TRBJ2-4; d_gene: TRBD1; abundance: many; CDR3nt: TGTGCCAGCAGCTCTCAGACAGGGCCGGACATTCAGTACTTC; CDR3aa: CASSSQTGPDIQYF
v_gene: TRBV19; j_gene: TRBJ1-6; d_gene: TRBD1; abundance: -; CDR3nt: TGTGCCAGTAGTATAGGACAGGGGGTTAATAATTCACCCCTCCACTTT; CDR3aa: CASSIGQGVNNSPLHF
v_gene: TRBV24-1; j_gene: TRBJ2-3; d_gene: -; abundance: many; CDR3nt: TGTGCCACCAGTGATTCCGGGATGGGGACAGATACGCAGTATTTT; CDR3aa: CATSDSGMGTDTQYF